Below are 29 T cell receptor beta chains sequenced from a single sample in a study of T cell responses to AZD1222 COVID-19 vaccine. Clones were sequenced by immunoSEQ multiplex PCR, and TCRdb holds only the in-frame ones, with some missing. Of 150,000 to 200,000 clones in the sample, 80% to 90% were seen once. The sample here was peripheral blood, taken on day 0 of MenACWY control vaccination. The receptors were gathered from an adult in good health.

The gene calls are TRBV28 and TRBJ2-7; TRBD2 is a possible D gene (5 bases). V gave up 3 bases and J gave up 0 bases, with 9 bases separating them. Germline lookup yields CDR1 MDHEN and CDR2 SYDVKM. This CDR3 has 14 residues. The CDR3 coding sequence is TGTGCCAGCAGTTTGAGGGCAGCCTCCTACGAGCAGTACTTC. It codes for CASSLRAASYEQYF.

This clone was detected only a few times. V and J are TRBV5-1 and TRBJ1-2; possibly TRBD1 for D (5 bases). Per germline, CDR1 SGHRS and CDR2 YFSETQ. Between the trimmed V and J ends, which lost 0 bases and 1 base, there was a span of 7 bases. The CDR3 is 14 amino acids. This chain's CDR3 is CASSLVGVNYGYTF. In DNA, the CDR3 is TGCGCCAGCAGCTTGGTGGGGGTTAACTATGGCTACACCTTC.

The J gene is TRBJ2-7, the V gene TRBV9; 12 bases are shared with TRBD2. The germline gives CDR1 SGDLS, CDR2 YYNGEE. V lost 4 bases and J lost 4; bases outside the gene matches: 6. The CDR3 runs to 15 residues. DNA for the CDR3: TGTGCCAGCAGCCCAGGACTAGCGGGGAGTTACGAGCAGTACTTC. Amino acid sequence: CASSPGLAGSYEQYF. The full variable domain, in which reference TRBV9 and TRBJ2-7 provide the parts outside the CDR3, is DSGVTQTPKHLITATGQRVTLRCSPRSGDLSVYWYQQSLDQGLQFLIQYYNGEERAKGNILERFSAQQFPDLHSELNLSSLELGDSALYFCASSPGLAGSYEQYFGPGTRLTVT.

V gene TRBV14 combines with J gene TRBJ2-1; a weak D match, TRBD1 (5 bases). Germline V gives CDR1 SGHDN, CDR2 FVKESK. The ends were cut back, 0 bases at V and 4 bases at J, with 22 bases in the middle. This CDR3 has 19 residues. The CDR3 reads CASSQDLGMGRIPYNEQFF. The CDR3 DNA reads TGTGCCAGCAGCCAAGATTTGGGGATGGGGCGTATACCTTACAATGAGCAGTTCTTC. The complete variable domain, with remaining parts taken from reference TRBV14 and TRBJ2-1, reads EAGVTQFPSHSVIEKGQTVTLRCDPISGHDNLYWYRRVMGKEIKFLLHFVKESKQDESGMPNNRFLAERTGGTYSTLKVQPAELEDSGVYFCASSQDLGMGRIPYNEQFFGPGTRLTVL.

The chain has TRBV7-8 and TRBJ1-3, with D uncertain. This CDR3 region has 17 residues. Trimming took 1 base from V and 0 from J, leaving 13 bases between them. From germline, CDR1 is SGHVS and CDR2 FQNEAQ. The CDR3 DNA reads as TGTGCCAGCAGCTTAGGTAGCAGCTTTAGCTCTGGAAACACCATATATTTT. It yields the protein CASSLGSSFSSGNTIYF.

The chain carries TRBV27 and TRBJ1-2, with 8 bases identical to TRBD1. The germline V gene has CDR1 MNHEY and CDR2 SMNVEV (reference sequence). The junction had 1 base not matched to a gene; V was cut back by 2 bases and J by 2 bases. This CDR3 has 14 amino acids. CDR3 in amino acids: CASSLNRGNYGYTF. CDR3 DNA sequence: TGTGCCAGCAGTTTAAACAGGGGGAACTATGGCTACACCTTC.

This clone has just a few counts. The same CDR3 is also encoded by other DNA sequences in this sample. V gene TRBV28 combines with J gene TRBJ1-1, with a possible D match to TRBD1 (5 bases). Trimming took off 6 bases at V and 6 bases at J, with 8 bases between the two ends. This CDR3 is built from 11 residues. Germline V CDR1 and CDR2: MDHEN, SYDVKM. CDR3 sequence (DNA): TGTGCCAGCAGGGGGCGGCCTGAAGCTTTCTTT. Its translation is CASRGRPEAFF.

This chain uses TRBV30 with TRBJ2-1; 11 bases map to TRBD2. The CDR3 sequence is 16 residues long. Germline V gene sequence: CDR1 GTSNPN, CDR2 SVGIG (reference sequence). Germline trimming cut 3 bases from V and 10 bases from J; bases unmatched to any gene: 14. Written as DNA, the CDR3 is TGTGCCTGGAGCTTTTTTTCAGGACTAGCGGGCGCGGAGCAGTTCTTC. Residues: CAWSFFSGLAGAEQFF.

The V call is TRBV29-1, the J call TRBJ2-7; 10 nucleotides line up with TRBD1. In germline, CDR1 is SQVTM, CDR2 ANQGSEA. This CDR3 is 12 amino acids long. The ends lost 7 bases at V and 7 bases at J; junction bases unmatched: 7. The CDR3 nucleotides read TGCAGCGCAAGACAGGGGGCTAGTGAGCAGTACTTC. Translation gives CSARQGASEQYF.

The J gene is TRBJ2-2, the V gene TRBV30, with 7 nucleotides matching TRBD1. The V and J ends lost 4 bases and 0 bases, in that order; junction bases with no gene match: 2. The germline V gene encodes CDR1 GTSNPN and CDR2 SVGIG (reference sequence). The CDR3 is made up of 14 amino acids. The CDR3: CAWTGGTNTGELFF. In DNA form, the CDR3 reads TGTGCCTGGACAGGGGGTACGAACACCGGGGAGCTGTTTTTT.

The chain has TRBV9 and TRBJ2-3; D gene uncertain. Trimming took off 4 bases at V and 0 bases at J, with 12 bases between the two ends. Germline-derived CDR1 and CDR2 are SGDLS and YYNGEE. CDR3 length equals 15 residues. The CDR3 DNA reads TGTGCCAGCAGCCGGGCAGCAGTCAGCACAGATACGCAGTATTTT. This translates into CASSRAAVSTDTQYF.

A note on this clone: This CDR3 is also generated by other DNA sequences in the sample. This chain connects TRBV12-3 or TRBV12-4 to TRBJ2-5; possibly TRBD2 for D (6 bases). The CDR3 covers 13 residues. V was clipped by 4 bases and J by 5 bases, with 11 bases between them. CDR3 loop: CASSSPEGETQYF. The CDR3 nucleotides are TGTGCCAGCAGTTCGCCGGAGGGGGAGACCCAGTACTTC.

The CDR3 DNA follows: TGTGCCAGCTCACCACTTCCAGGGGGAGACCAAGAGACCCAGTACTTC. This encodes CASSPLPGGDQETQYF. V is TRBV18 and J is TRBJ2-5, with 7 bases aligning to TRBD1. The CDR3 is made up of 16 amino acids. Trimming at V came to 1 base and at J to 0 bases, leaving 5 bases not matched to a gene. Germline CDR1 and CDR2: KGHSH and LQKENI.

CDR3 in amino acids: CASSQGLAGEYNEQFF. Written as DNA, the CDR3 is TGTGCCAGCAGCCAAGGACTAGCGGGGGAATACAATGAGCAGTTCTTC. The chain joins TRBV4-2 to TRBJ2-1, with TRBD2 matching 12 bases. Germline CDR1 reads LGHNA; CDR2 reads YNFKEQ. There are 16 residues in the CDR3. V gave up 1 base and J gave up 4 bases; unmatched junction bases: 2.

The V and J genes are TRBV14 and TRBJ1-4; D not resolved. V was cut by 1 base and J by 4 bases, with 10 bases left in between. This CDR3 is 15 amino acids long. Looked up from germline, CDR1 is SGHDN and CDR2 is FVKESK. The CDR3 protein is CASSQVIQINEKLFF. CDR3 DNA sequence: TGTGCCAGCAGCCAAGTGATTCAAATTAATGAAAAACTGTTTTTT.

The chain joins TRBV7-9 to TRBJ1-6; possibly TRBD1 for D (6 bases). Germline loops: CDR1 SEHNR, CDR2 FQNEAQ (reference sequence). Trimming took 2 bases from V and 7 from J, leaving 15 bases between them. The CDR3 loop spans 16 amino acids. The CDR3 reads CASSLSGGGGNSPLHF. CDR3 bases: TGTGCCAGCAGCTTAAGCGGAGGTGGGGGCAATTCACCCCTCCACTTT.

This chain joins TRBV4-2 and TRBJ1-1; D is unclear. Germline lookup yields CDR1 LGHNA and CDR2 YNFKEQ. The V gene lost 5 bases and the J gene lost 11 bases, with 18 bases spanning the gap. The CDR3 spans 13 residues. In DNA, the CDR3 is TGTGCCAGCAGCTTATCAGAACTTAACGGGGCTTTCTTT. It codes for CASSLSELNGAFF.

The CDR3 DNA reads TGTGCCAGCAGCGAAGGGGGACTAGTGGAAAACATTCAGTACTTC. Its translation is CASSEGGLVENIQYF. The chain recombines TRBV9 with TRBJ2-4, with 8 nucleotides matching TRBD2. The ends lost 3 bases at V and 5 bases at J; junction bases unmatched: 7. The CDR3 has 15 amino acids. Germline V gene lookup returns CDR1 SGDLS and CDR2 YYNGEE.

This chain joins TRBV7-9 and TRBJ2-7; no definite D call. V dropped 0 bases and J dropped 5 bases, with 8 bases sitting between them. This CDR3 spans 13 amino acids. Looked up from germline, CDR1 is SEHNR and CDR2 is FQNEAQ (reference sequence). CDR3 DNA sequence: TGTGCCAGCAGCTTAGCACTTTCGGACGAGCAGTACTTC. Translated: CASSLALSDEQYF.

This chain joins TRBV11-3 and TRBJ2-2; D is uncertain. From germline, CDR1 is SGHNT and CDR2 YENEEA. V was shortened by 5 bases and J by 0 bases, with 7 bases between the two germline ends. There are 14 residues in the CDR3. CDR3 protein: CASSPDPNTGELFF. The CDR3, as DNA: TGTGCCAGCAGCCCTGACCCGAACACCGGGGAGCTGTTTTTT. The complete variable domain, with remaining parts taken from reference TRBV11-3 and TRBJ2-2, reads EAGVVQSPRYKIIEKKQPVAFWCNPISGHNTLYWYLQNLGQGPELLIRYENEEAVDDSQLPKDRFSAERLKGVDSTLKIQPAELGDSAVYLCASSPDPNTGELFFGEGSRLTVL.

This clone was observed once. The CDR3, as DNA: TGTGCCACGGGGGGGCAGGATGAAAAACTGTTTTTT. Amino acids: CATGGQDEKLFF. The chain carries TRBV28 and TRBJ1-4; D possibly corresponds to TRBD1 (6 bases). CDR1 and CDR2 from the germline V gene are MDHEN and SYDVKM. The ends were cut back, 10 bases at V and 6 bases at J, with 12 bases in the middle. The CDR3 length is 12 residues.

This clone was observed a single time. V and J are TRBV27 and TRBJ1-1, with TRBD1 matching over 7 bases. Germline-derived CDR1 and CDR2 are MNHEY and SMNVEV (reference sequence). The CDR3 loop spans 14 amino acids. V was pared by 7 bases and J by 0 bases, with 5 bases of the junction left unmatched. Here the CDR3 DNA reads TGTGCCAGCAACCCAGGGGGAATGAACACTGAAGCTTTCTTT. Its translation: CASNPGGMNTEAFF.

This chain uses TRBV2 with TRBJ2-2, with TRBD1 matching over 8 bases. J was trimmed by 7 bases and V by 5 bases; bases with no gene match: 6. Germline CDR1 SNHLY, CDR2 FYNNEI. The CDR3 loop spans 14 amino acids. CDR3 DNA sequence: TGTGCCAGCAGTATAGGACAGGGTTACGGGGAGCTGTTTTTT. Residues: CASSIGQGYGELFF.

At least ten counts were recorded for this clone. CDR3 DNA sequence: TGTGCCAGCCAGCCTAGGAACTATGGCTACACCTTC. Protein: CASQPRNYGYTF. The chain recombines TRBV28 with TRBJ1-2; D uncertain. CDR3 length equals 12 residues. Germline-derived CDR1 and CDR2 are MDHEN and SYDVKM. V shed 8 bases and J shed 2 bases, with 9 bases lying between them.

CDR3 sequence: CASSEALISGGRSAEAFF. In nucleotides, the CDR3 is TGTGCCAGCAGTGAAGCGCTTATTTCGGGGGGTAGGAGCGCTGAAGCTTTCTTT. J is TRBJ1-1 and V is TRBV6-1; tentative D call: TRBD1 (5 bases). The V gene's germline CDR1 is MNHNS and CDR2 SASEGT. This CDR3 has 18 residues. Trimming stripped 0 bases from V and 6 bases from J, with 23 bases between.

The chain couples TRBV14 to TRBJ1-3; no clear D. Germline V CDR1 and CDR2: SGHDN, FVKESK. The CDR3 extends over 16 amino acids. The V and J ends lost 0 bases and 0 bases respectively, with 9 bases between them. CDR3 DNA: TGTGCCAGCAGCCAAGATTTCGGCGGCTCTGGAAACACCATATATTTT. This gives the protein CASSQDFGGSGNTIYF.

CDR3 loop: CASSLGLNAAYEQYF. The CDR3 coding sequence is TGTGCCAGCAGCTTAGGCCTTAACGCGGCCTACGAGCAGTACTTC. The chain links TRBV11-2 to TRBJ2-7; no definite D call. The CDR3 has 15 amino acids. V was shortened by 1 base and J by 2 bases, with 12 bases between the two germline ends. The germline CDR1 and CDR2 sequences are SGHAT and FQNNGV.

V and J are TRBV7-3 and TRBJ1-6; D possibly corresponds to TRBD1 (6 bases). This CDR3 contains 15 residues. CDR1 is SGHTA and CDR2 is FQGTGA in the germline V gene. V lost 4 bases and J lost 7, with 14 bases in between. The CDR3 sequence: CASSYTGSWNSPLHF. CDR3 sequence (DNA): TGTGCCAGCAGCTACACAGGGTCTTGGAATTCACCCCTCCACTTT. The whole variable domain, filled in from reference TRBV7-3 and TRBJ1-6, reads GAGVSQTPSNKVTEKGKYVELRCDPISGHTALYWYRQSLGQGPEFLIYFQGTGAADDSGLPNDRFFAVRPEGSVSTLKIQRTERGDSAVYLCASSYTGSWNSPLHFGNGTRLTVT.

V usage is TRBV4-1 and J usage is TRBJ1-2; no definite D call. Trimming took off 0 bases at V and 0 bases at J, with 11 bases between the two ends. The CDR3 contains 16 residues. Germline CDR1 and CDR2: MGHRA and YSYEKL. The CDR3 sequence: CASSQDVTGTNYGYTF. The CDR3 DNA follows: TGCGCCAGCAGCCAAGATGTGACGGGAACTAACTATGGCTACACCTTC.